These 17 T cell receptor beta chains originate from one sample sequenced in a study of blood T cell repertoires in COVID-19. Generated by immunoSEQ multiplex PCR, the TCRdb table keeps only in-frame clones and is missing some. Among roughly 250,000 clones listed, approximately 90% were seen once. Sequenced: peripheral blood. All receptors come from a man aged 55-75 years who had recovered from COVID-19.

The chain carries TRBV5-4 and TRBJ2-7, with a tentative D call TRBD1 (6 bases). V was clipped by 2 bases and J by 1 base, with 13 bases between them. Per the germline V gene, CDR1 is SGHNT and CDR2 is YYREEE (reference sequence). This CDR3 contains 15 residues. The CDR3 region is CASSLPGQRSYEQYF. The CDR3 DNA is TGTGCCAGCAGCTTACCGGGACAAAGATCCTACGAGCAGTACTTC.

The V call is TRBV5-4, the J call TRBJ2-1; 12 bases fit TRBD2. The CDR3 is 17 amino acids. Trimming cost V 0 bases and J 8 bases; bases outside gene matches: 9. CDR1 is SGHNT, CDR2 YYREEE, per germline (reference sequence). The CDR3 reads CASSLAQTSGGFDEQFF. The CDR3 DNA reads TGTGCCAGCAGCTTGGCCCAAACTAGCGGGGGGTTCGATGAGCAGTTCTTC.

The genes are TRBV12-3 or TRBV12-4 and TRBJ1-1, with D tentatively TRBD1 (5 bases). The V end was cut by 7 bases, the J end by 0 bases, with 9 bases between. This CDR3 has 13 amino acids. The CDR3 DNA reads TGTGCCAGCAACCAGGGATTGAACACTGAAGCTTTCTTT. Encoded protein: CASNQGLNTEAFF.

This chain's CDR3 is CASRPTTDTQYF. DNA for the CDR3: TGTGCCAGCAGACCAACTACAGATACGCAGTATTTT. The chain has TRBV5-5 and TRBJ2-3; no reliable D call. The germline CDR1 and CDR2 sequences are SGHKS and YYEKEE (reference sequence). The CDR3 loop spans 12 amino acids. V lost 5 bases to trimming and J lost 3 bases, with 7 bases between them.

The genes are TRBV9 and TRBJ2-6; D gene ambiguous. Looked up from germline, CDR1 is SGDLS and CDR2 is YYNGEE. The CDR3 loop spans 17 amino acids. The V end was cut by 1 base, the J end by 1 base, with 12 bases between. CDR3 DNA: TGTGCCAGCAGCGTAACTTCCGGGTCATCTGGGGCCAACGTCCTGACTTTC. This gives the protein CASSVTSGSSGANVLTF.

The V and J genes are TRBV23-1 and TRBJ2-7, with TRBD1 identical over 8 bases. TRBV23-1 is an ORF for which the function is uncertain. This CDR3 is 21 amino acids long. V lost 0 bases to trimming and J lost 0 bases; unmatched junction nucleotides: 19. This chain's CDR3 is CASSQSPYRGWKEKSSYEQYV. The CDR3, as DNA: TGCGCCAGCAGTCAATCGCCCTACAGGGGGTGGAAAGAAAAAAGCTCCTACGAGCAGTACGTC.

The chain has TRBV2 and TRBJ2-1; possibly TRBD2 for D (7 bases). V was trimmed by 6 bases and J by 7 bases, leaving 13 bases between them. Germline V gene sequence: CDR1 SNHLY, CDR2 FYNNEI. The CDR3 is made up of 13 amino acids. The CDR3 loop reads CASRLQGGNEQFF. The CDR3 DNA follows: TGTGCCAGCAGACTACAGGGAGGGAATGAGCAGTTCTTC.

V gene TRBV5-1 combines with J gene TRBJ2-1, with 10 nucleotides matching TRBD1. The J segment lost 6 bases and the V segment lost 0 bases, leaving 3 bases of the junction unmatched. Per the germline V gene, CDR1 is SGHRS and CDR2 is YFSETQ. The CDR3 totals 15 residues. The CDR3 DNA sequence: TGCGCCAGCAGCTTGGTGGGGACAGGGGTCAATGAGCAGTTCTTC. This translates into CASSLVGTGVNEQFF.

The rearrangement joins TRBV6-6 to TRBJ1-5; TRBD1 matches 8 bases. CDR1 MNHNY and CDR2 SVGAGI come from the germline V gene (reference sequence). The CDR3 is made up of 16 amino acids. Unmatched junction bases numbered 8, after V lost 2 bases and J lost 5 bases. CDR3 protein: CASSYPGTGDYQPQHF. The DNA of the CDR3 is TGTGCCAGCAGTTACCCTGGGACAGGTGACTATCAGCCCCAGCATTTT.

The chain combines TRBV11-2 with TRBJ2-3; 12 bases are shared with TRBD2. Germline V gene data show CDR1 as SGHAT and CDR2 as FQNNGV. This CDR3 spans 17 amino acids. V was pared by 0 bases and J by 4 bases, with 5 bases of the junction left unmatched. Written as DNA, the CDR3 is TGTGCCAGCAGCTTAGACTCTAGCGGGGGGGCCCCAGATACGCAGTATTTT. Protein sequence: CASSLDSSGGAPDTQYF. The full variable domain, rest sourced from reference TRBV11-2 and TRBJ2-3, is EAGVAQSPRYKIIEKRQSVAFWCNPISGHATLYWYQQILGQGPKLLIQFQNNGVVDDSQLPKDRFSAERLKGVDSTLKIQPAKLEDSAVYLCASSLDSSGGAPDTQYFGPGTRLTVL.

The rearrangement uses TRBV6-5 and TRBJ1-5; TRBD1 is a possible D gene (5 bases). Germline values: CDR1 MNHEY, CDR2 SVGAGI. The CDR3 loop spans 12 amino acids. V was trimmed by 6 bases and J by 6 bases, leaving 9 bases between them. In DNA form, the CDR3 reads TGTGCCAGCAGCCGGGGGGGTCAGCCCCAGCATTTT. Its translation is CASSRGGQPQHF.

CDR3: CASSEYSRARETQYF. The CDR3 region has the DNA TGTGCCAGCAGTGAATATTCGAGGGCGCGGGAGACCCAGTACTTC. V gene TRBV25-1 combines with J gene TRBJ2-5, with D possibly matching TRBD2 (5 bases). Trimming left V 0 bases short and J 5 bases short, with 13 bases between. CDR3 length equals 15 residues. Germline-derived CDR1 and CDR2 are MGHDK and SYGVNS.

The rearrangement joins TRBV19 to TRBJ1-3, with a weak D call TRBD1 (5 bases). This CDR3 is 14 amino acids long. Trimming shortened V by 8 bases and J by 0 bases, and 11 bases separated the two germline ends. Germline CDR1 and CDR2: LNHDA and SQIVND (reference sequence). The CDR3 region has the DNA TGTGCCAGTGCTGACAGAAACTCTGGAAACACCATATATTTT. Translation gives CASADRNSGNTIYF. The complete variable domain, with remaining parts taken from reference TRBV19 and TRBJ1-3, reads DGGITQSPKYLFRKEGQNVTLSCEQNLNHDAMYWYRQDPGQGLRLIYYSQIVNDFQKGDIAEGYSVSREKKESFPLTVTSAQKNPTAFYLCASADRNSGNTIYFGEGSWLTVV.

This clone was detected a few times. The rearrangement links TRBV5-4 to TRBJ1-6, with D possibly matching TRBD1 (6 bases). CDR1 is SGHNT and CDR2 is YYREEE in the germline V gene (reference sequence). Deletions cut 4 bases from V and 10 bases from J, with 15 bases between. The CDR3 is 14 residues long. CDR3 sequence reads: CASSLQGYRSPLHF. The CDR3 nucleotides are TGTGCCAGCAGCCTACAGGGTTATCGGTCACCCCTCCACTTT.

This clone was counted once. The chain combines TRBV7-2 with TRBJ1-5; 8 bases match TRBD1. This CDR3 is built from 13 residues. The V gene's germline CDR1 is SGHTA and CDR2 FQGNSA. V dropped 4 bases and J dropped 7; count of bases not matched to a gene: 3. The CDR3 region has the DNA TGTGCCAGCAGCTCGGACAGGGACCAGCCCCAGCATTTT. It specifies CASSSDRDQPQHF.

The chain recombines TRBV11-3 with TRBJ2-3; TRBD1 is a possible D gene (6 bases). Germline CDR1 reads SGHNT; CDR2 reads YENEEA. Trimming shortened V by 5 bases and J by 6 bases, and 21 bases separated the two germline ends. The CDR3 has 16 amino acids. The CDR3 nucleotides read TGTGCCAGCAGCCGTTGGACAGACCCATCTAAGGATACGCAGTATTTT. Amino acid sequence: CASSRWTDPSKDTQYF.

The gene calls are TRBV5-1 and TRBJ2-3; 13 bases align to TRBD2. With V trimmed by 1 base and J by 0 bases, 5 bases remained unmatched. In germline, CDR1 is SGHRS, CDR2 YFSETQ. This CDR3 spans 18 amino acids. CDR3 region: CASSLFGTSGTSTDTQYF. The CDR3 bases are TGCGCCAGCAGCTTGTTTGGGACTAGCGGGACGAGCACAGATACGCAGTATTTT.